This T cell receptor beta chain was captured by sequencing in a study of shared clonotypes between healthy human individuals (dated by TCRdb to 2020 to 2022). Looking at the study overall: The cohort included a few men and a couple of women between 18 and 49 years of age. For each donor, CD4 naive and CD4 memory were each run on three plates, CD8 naive on two plates, and CD8 memory on one plate. The study deeply sequenced blood TCR repertoires of about 5 healthy adults to estimate repertoire size and the extent of clonotype sharing between individuals. To increase sequencing depth and limit assay-specific biases, different laboratories used diverse techniques to prepare libraries and sequence TCR repertoires. Leukapheresis yielded between about 0.85 and 10 billion PBMCs per donor.

The research as a whole found: Pairwise subsampling led to the expectation that sequencing depth would affect the degree of clonotype sharing among donors. Even with the large sequencing depth, rarefaction of the sorted-subset datasets indicated that sequencing was incomplete. Across a handful of donors, about 5.2% of naive CD4, roughly 3.4% of naive CD8, 2.3% of memory CD4, and under 0.45% of memory CD8 clonotypes were shared. Sampling was limited to blood, and TCR repertoires in tissue likely differ from TCR repertoires in blood. The small number of donors limited the genetic and exposure-history diversity represented. Clonotypes shared by all four sorted-subset donors showed higher generation probabilities than non-shared clonotypes. Naive subsets generally had larger estimated clonotype richness than memory subsets.

V is cut by 4 bases and J by 3 bases, and the space between the germline ends is 16 bases. Taken from the germline V gene (reference sequence), the CDR1 and CDR2 loops are LNHNV and YYDKDF. There are 15 amino acids in the CDR3, from cysteine to phenylalanine inclusive. The sequence is cut down to CDR3 DNA, 45 bases in frame from base 1. Using the deep immunoSEQ assay, TCR CDR3 regions were amplified from genomic DNA by multiplex PCR. For each cell subset, the extracted genomic DNA was distributed evenly across all wells of several immunoSEQ 96-well plates, and each plate served as one replicate. Each replicate PCR for sorted subsets received around 200 ng genomic DNA, equal to roughly 33,000 T cell genomes. Purified libraries were quantified with a Qubit 3.0 fluorometer, sized on a Bioanalyzer 2100, and re-quantified with the KAPA Library Quantification kit. Each immunoSEQ 96-well plate was sequenced on its own single-read 150-cycle Illumina NextSeq 550 flow cell. The published analysis was carried out like this. Because the immunoSEQ output held only junctional sequences and lacked quality scores, the filtering could not match the filtering applied to full-length reads. Sequences were annotated with PyIR, a Python wrapper for IgBLAST v1.9, using IMGT germline references to assign V/J genes and CDR3. Reads were removed for weak V/J assignments (E-value above 1e-6), missing CDR3, stop codons, out-of-frame junctions, or ambiguous translated residues. V3J clonotypes were defined as sequences sharing an identical inferred V gene, J gene, and CDR3 amino acid sequence. To compute the percentage overlap between repertoires, the number of shared unique clonotypes was divided by the size of the smaller repertoire. RTK rarefaction, the Chao1 estimator, and Recon v2.1 estimates of unobserved clonotypes were used to assess repertoire richness. For all TCRbeta clonotypes obtained by the gDNA method from a few donors, generation probabilities were computed with OLGA. The clones in this table, taken by TCRdb from immuneACCESS, are in-frame only. Not every clone is retained; where verified, under half of the shortfall comes from an unresolved V gene, and the cause of the rest is unknown. The V and J calls and clone size are taken from that table; D and trimming were inferred from the DNA. The sample table contains some 690,000 clones; only one count was recorded for 90% of them. 34% of the sample is in the top ten clones.

This clone was found once. Its antigen target is currently unknown. No much larger clone is present one base from it, and per-base qualities are unavailable. Healthy HIV-negative adults with no recently reported acute infections or vaccinations were included as donors. Every donor was a Caucasian adult living in Nashville, Tennessee, USA. The CD8 memory samples were a combination of magnetically selected CD45RO+ cells and CCR7-negative CD45RA+ effector memory (TemRA) cells. Blood was obtained by leukapheresis, after which PBMCs were separated by Ficoll-Histopaque density gradient centrifugation and cryopreserved in liquid nitrogen vapor phase. Purity and quantity of every magnetically sorted T cell population were checked by analytical flow cytometry. Genomic DNA was isolated from every sorted fraction and measured by UV absorbance on a Nanodrop 2000c.

This receptor was obtained from a young man in good health. Some clones in this sample may be carry-over from other donors' samples. The chain joins TRBV15 to TRBJ2-7; the D gene is not confidently resolved. Sequencing was carried out using memory CD8+ T cells from PBMCs. According to the study, the label for this sample's cell subset or site signals: CD45RO+ cells pooled with CCR7-negative TemRA cells. The nucleotide sequence is TGTGCCACCAGCACCTCCTTTGGGCCAGGCTACGAGCAGTACTTC. Translated, it reads CATSTSFGPGYEQYF.